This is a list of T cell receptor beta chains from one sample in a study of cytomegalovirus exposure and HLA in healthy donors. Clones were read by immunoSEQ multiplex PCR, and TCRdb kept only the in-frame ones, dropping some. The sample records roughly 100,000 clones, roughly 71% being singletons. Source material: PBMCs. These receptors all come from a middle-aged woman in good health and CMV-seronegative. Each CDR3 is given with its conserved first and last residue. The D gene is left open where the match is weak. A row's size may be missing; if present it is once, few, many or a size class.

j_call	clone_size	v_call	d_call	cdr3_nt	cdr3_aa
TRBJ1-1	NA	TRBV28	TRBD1	TGTGCCAGCAGTTACAGGGGGAACACTGAAGCTTTCTTT	CASSYRGNTEAFF
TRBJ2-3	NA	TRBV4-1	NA	TGCGCCAGCACGCTCAGGGGTACCCTAACAGATACGCAGTATTTT	CASTLRGTLTDTQYF
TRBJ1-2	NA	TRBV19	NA	TGTGCCAGTAGAAGCACAGGCATCCGTGGCTACACCTTC	CASRSTGIRGYTF
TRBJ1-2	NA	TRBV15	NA	TGTGCCACCAGCAAGGCAGGGGCCTATGGCTACACCTTC	CATSKAGAYGYTF
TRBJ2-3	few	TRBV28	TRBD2	TGTGCCAGCGTTCGCGGGGGGGCAGCAGATACGCAGTATTTT	CASVRGGAADTQYF
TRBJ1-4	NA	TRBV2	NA	TGTGCCAGCAGTGAAGGATGGGGAGGGATTAATGAAAAACTGTTTTTT	CASSEGWGGINEKLFF
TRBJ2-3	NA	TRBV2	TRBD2	TGTGCCAGCAGCCTCCTAGCGGGGGGCGGCACAGATACGCAGTATTTT	CASSLLAGGGTDTQYF
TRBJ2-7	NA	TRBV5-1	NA	TGCGCCAGCAGCGGGGGGGACACCCGATACGAGCAGTACTTC	CASSGGDTRYEQYF
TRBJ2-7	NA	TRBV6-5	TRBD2	TGTGCCAGCAGTTACAGGACTAGCGGGGGGGAGCAGTACTTC	CASSYRTSGGEQYF
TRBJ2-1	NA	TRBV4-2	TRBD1	TGTGCCAGCAGCCAAGGGACAGGGGTCTACAATGAGCAGTTCTTC	CASSQGTGVYNEQFF
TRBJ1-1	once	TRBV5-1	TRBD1	TGCGCCAGCAGTATAGGGGGCTCAGGGACTGAAGCTTTCTTT	CASSIGGSGTEAFF
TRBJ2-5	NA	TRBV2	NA	TGTGCCAGCGGCGGGGTAGAAGAGACCCAGTACTTC	CASGGVEETQYF
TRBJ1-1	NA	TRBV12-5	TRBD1	TGTGCTAGTGGACTCCGGGACAGGGGCACTGAAGCTTTCTTT	CASGLRDRGTEAFF
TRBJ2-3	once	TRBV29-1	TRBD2	TGCAGCGTAGGACTAGCGGGGTTCCAAGATACGCAGTATTTT	CSVGLAGFQDTQYF
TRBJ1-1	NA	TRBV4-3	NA	TGCGCCAGCAGCCAAGACCAGGGTAGAGGTGAAGCTTTCTTT	CASSQDQGRGEAFF
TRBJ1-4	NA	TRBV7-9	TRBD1	TGTGCCAGCAGCCCGAGGACAGGGGTCATTGAAAAACTGTTTTTT	CASSPRTGVIEKLFF
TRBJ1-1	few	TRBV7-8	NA	TGTGCCAGCAGCCAAAAGAGGAACACTGAAGCTTTCTTT	CASSQKRNTEAFF
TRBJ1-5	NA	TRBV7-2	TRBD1	TGTGCCAGCAGCCTTTCCGGGACAGGGGGCCCTAGGCCCCAGCATTTT	CASSLSGTGGPRPQHF
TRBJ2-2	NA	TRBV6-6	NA	TGTGCCAGCATTAAACAGGGGAACACCGGGGAGCTGTTTTTT	CASIKQGNTGELFF
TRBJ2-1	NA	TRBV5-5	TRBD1	TGTGCCAGCAGCTCAATGACAGGGAGCTACAATGAGCAGTTCTTC	CASSSMTGSYNEQFF
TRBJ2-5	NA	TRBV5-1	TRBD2	TGCGCCAGCAGCTTGTCGACTAGCGAAGAGACCCAGTACTTC	CASSLSTSEETQYF
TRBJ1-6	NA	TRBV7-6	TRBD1	TGTGCCAGCAGCCCCCGGGACAGGCAAGGGTCACCCCTCCACTTT	CASSPRDRQGSPLHF
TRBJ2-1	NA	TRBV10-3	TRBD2	TGTGCCATCAGTGATGAGACTAGCGTGTTAGGGGAGCAGTTCTTC	CAISDETSVLGEQFF
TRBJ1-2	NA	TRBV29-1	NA	TGCAGCGTCCGTAACAGGGAGAACTATGGCTACACCTTC	CSVRNRENYGYTF
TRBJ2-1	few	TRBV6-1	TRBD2	TGTGCCAGCAGTGAACGGGGGGGCGGTTACAATGAGCAGTTCTTC	CASSERGGGYNEQFF
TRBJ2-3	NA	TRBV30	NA	TGTGCCTGGAGTATCGGCACAGATACGCAGTATTTT	CAWSIGTDTQYF
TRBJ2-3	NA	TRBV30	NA	TGTGCCTGGAGTGTAAAGGGAGGAGATACGCAGTATTTT	CAWSVKGGDTQYF
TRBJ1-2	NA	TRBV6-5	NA	TGTGCCAGCAGTAGGGAAGGAGGAGCTGGCTACACCTTC	CASSREGGAGYTF
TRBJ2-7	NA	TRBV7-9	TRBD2	TGTGCCAGCAGCTCCGGGGGGGCCCACGAGCAGTACTTC	CASSSGGAHEQYF
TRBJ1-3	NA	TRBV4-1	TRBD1	TGCGCCAGTCGAACGGACAGGGAAATGGGAAACACCATATATTTT	CASRTDREMGNTIYF
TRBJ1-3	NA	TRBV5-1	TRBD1	TGCGCCAGCAGCTTCCTCGGGACAGCTGGAAACACCATATATTTT	CASSFLGTAGNTIYF
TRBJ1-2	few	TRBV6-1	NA	TGTGCCAGCAGGGTCGAGGCAGTGAGGGATATGGGCTACACCTTC	CASRVEAVRDMGYTF
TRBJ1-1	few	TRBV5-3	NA	TGTGCCAGAAGCTTGGTAGGGGGAGCTGAAGCTTTCTTT	CARSLVGGAEAFF
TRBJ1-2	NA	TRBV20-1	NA	TGCAGTGCTTTATCAGGCTATGGCTACACCTTC	CSALSGYGYTF
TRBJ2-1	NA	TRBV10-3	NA	TGTGCCGCTAGCCCAACCCAGGATGAGCAGTTCTTC	CAASPTQDEQFF
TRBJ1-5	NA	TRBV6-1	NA	TGTGCCAGCAGTGATCCTTTAATCCGAGGCGTGACGAGCAATCAGCCCCAGCATTTT	CASSDPLIRGVTSNQPQHF
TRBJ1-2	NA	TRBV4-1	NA	TGCGCCAGCAGCCAAGACAGGGTCTATGGCTACACCTTC	CASSQDRVYGYTF
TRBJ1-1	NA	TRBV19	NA	TGTGCCAGTAGTATGGCACCTTTGAACACTGAAGCTTTCTTT	CASSMAPLNTEAFF
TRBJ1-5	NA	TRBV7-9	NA	TGTGCCAGCAGTCCGTCCCCGGGGAATCAGCCCCAGCATTTT	CASSPSPGNQPQHF
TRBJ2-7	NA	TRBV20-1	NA	TGCAGTGCTAAACAGGGTTACGAGCAGTACTTC	CSAKQGYEQYF
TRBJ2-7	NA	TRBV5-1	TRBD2	TGCGCCAGCAGCCAGCGGGGGGAGTCCTACGAGCAGTACTTC	CASSQRGESYEQYF